This T cell receptor beta chain was profiled in a study of cytomegalovirus exposure and HLA in healthy donors. On this clone: The junction departs from the called germline gene at one end, perhaps through a read error.

PCR primers comprised 60 Vbeta and 13 Jbeta primers. Some clones are missing from TCRdb's copy, which holds only in-frame ones; the method was immunoSEQ multiplex PCR. The repertoire has about 200,000 clones, 78% of them found once; the top ten carry about 14%. This CDR3 has 13 amino acids. Germline-derived CDR1 and CDR2 are SEHNR and FQNEAQ (reference sequence). This clonotype originated in a young woman in good health and CMV-seropositive. This chain joins TRBV7-9 and TRBJ2-7; 9 nucleotides agree with TRBD1. The sequencing input was PBMCs. The CDR3 sequence: CSSSPGQGHEQYF. The CDR3 DNA sequence: TGTTCCAGCAGCCCTGGACAGGGGCACGAGCAGTACTTC.